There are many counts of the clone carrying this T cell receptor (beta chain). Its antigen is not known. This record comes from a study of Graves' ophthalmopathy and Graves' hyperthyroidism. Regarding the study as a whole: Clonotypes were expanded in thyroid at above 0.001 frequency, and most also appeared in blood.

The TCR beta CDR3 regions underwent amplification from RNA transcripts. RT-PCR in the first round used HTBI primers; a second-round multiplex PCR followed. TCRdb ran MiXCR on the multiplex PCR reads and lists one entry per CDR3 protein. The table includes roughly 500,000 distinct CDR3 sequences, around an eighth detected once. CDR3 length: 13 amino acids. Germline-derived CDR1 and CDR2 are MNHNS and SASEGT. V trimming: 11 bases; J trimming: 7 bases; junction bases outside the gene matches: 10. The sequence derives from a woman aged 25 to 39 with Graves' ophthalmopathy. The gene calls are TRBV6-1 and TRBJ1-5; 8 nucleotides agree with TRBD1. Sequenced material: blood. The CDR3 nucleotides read TGTGCCGGTCGGACAGGGAGGGGACAGCCCCAGCATTTT. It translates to CAGRTGRGQPQHF.